The rows below give T cell receptor beta chains drawn from one sample of a study of spatial heterogeneity in lung cancer. TCRdb reprocessed the 5' RACE reads via MiXCR and lists one record per CDR3 protein. The sample includes 24,000 or so distinct CDR3 sequences, about 3% of them seen just once. The input for sequencing was PBMCs, taken at surgery. The receptors were gathered from a female donor with early-stage non-small cell lung cancer. Both conserved end residues are trimmed from each CDR3. A D gene is named only where the DNA matches it firmly. The size field is filled for only some rows; it gives once, few, many or a size class.

v_gene: TRBV7-9; d_gene: -; abundance: many; CDR3aa: ASSLDIATDTQY
v_gene: TRBV5-1; d_gene: -; abundance: many; CDR3aa: ASSLVGIPYNEQF
v_gene: TRBV20-1; d_gene: -; abundance: many; CDR3aa: SAGTESGANVLT
v_gene: TRBV2; d_gene: -; abundance: -; CDR3aa: ASKPDTIQETQY
v_gene: TRBV25-1; d_gene: -; abundance: many; CDR3aa: ASSAHTGDYNEQF
v_gene: TRBV9; d_gene: TRBD2; abundance: many; CDR3aa: ASSTGLGPNNEQF
v_gene: TRBV11-2; d_gene: TRBD1; abundance: many; CDR3aa: ASSSEWDSNEKLF
v_gene: TRBV12-3/TRBV12-4; d_gene: TRBD1; abundance: many; CDR3aa: ASSSADRGDGYT
v_gene: TRBV10-3; d_gene: -; abundance: many; CDR3aa: AISGGQGNRDTQY
v_gene: TRBV12-5; d_gene: TRBD2; abundance: -; CDR3aa: ASARTSATDTQY
v_gene: TRBV20-1; d_gene: -; abundance: many; CDR3aa: SARGSANQPQH
v_gene: TRBV20-1; d_gene: -; abundance: many; CDR3aa: SAGGSGELF
v_gene: TRBV7-2; d_gene: -; abundance: many; CDR3aa: ASSAYRVSGNTIY
v_gene: TRBV9; d_gene: TRBD2; abundance: many; CDR3aa: ASSAASGRGTDTQY
v_gene: TRBV20-1; d_gene: TRBD1; abundance: -; CDR3aa: SARGTGKGREKLF
v_gene: TRBV27; d_gene: -; abundance: -; CDR3aa: ASSALDRNTIY
v_gene: TRBV18; d_gene: TRBD1; abundance: -; CDR3aa: ASSPTETGWVKNIQY
v_gene: TRBV9; d_gene: -; abundance: few; CDR3aa: ASSVTGRVNTEAF
v_gene: TRBV7-6; d_gene: -; abundance: -; CDR3aa: ASRVSANSYNEQF
v_gene: TRBV9; d_gene: TRBD1; abundance: many; CDR3aa: ASSVDRGSRDEQF